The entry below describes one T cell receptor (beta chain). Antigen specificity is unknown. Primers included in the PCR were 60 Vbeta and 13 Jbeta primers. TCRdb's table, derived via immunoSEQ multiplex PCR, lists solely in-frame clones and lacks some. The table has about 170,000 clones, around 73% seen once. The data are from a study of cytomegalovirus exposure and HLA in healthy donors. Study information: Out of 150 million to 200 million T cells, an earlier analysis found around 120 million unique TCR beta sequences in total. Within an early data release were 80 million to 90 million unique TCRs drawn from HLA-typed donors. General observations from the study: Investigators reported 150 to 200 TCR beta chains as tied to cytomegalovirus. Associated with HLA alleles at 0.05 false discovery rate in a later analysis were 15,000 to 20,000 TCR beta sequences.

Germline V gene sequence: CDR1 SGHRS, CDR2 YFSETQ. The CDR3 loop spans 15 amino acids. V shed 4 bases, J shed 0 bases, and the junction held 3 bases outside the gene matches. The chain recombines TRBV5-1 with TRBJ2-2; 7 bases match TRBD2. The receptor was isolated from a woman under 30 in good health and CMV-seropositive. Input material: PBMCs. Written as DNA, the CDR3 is TGCGCCAGCAGCCCGACTAGCCCGAACACCGGGGAGCTGTTTTTT. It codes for CASSPTSPNTGELFF.